This T cell receptor (beta chain) emerged from a study of shared clonotypes between healthy human individuals. Sequenced by immunoSEQ multiplex PCR; TCRdb stores in-frame clones only, minus some. The table shows hundreds of thousands of clones, with approximately 96% occurring only once. Naive CD8 populations comprised CD45RO-negative cells positively selected for CCR7, excluding terminally differentiated effector memory CD45RA+ cells. For this clone: Its antigen is not known.

Regarding the study as a whole: Clonotype sharing among donors likely depends on sequencing depth.

This clonotype was obtained from a woman under 40 in good health. Material: naive CD8+ T cells sorted from blood.

The CDR3: CATSRSLELDRENTEAFF. CDR3 bases: TGTGCCACCAGCAGGTCGCTGGAATTAGACAGAGAAAACACTGAAGCTTTCTTT. The gene calls are TRBV15 and TRBJ1-1; possibly TRBD1 for D (5 bases). This CDR3 spans 18 amino acids. Germline V gene data show CDR1 as LNHNV and CDR2 as YYDKDF (reference sequence). V was shortened by 3 bases and J by 2 bases, with 22 bases between the two germline ends.